Given below is one T cell receptor beta chain in context. It lacks a known antigen. No base qualities exist here, and no much larger clone lies one base off it. The sample belongs to a study of blood T cell repertoires in COVID-19 (dated by TCRdb to about 2020). Background on the whole study: Samples from collaborators originated in the United States, Italy and Spain and spanned both the acute and convalescent phases of COVID-19. The material from the prospective study consisted of cDNA or gDNA derived from T cells, B-cell-depleted T cells, or PBMCs. Deeply sampled blood TCRbeta repertoires from subjects exposed to, actively infected with, or recovered from COVID-19 were included in the dataset. The repertoires were released in a freely available public database intended as a resource for research on the immune response to SARS-CoV-2. The samples were drawn from the first 160 participants of the ongoing ImmuneRACE study and from some 1,300 subjects provided by 6 global collaborators. A de-identified subject ID, COVID-19 status, age in years and sex were almost always included in the sample metadata. Where available, HLA class I and class II types were obtained from metadata supplied by the sample provider rather than from assay-based typing.

Participants in the prospective study were enrolled through a virtual design, were aged roughly 18 to 100 years, and lived in fewer than 30 United States geographic areas. In the prospective study, participants were assigned to cohorts based on the clinical history participants reported in a screening survey and a study questionnaire. ImmuneRACE Cohort 3 recovered participants were defined by two consecutive negative NP/OP PCR tests, healthcare professional clearance, or symptom resolution. In the prospective study, mobile phlebotomists collected whole blood, serum and a nasopharyngeal or oropharyngeal swab from each participant. Participants in the prospective study had the option to provide additional blood draws and questionnaires over a roughly 2-month period. Before DNA extraction, prospective study blood samples were shipped either frozen or at room temperature. Including the terminal cysteine and phenylalanine, the CDR3 comprises 14 residues. Just CDR3 DNA is preserved here, 42 bases in frame from base 1. Per the germline V gene (reference sequence), MNHEY is the CDR1 and SMNVEV is the CDR2. Between the V and J ends, shortened by 4 bases and 14 bases respectively, the junction contains 18 bases.

TCRbeta CDR3 regions were amplified from genomic DNA by means of the immunoSEQ Assay, a bias-controlled multiplex PCR. The authors' pipeline ran thus. The number of nucleated cells in each sample was estimated by amplification of reference gene primers within the assay. Sequence reads were collapsed and filtered to measure the absolute abundance of every unique TCRbeta CDR3 rearrangement. For each sample, productive Simpson clonality was calculated as the square root of Simpson's diversity index across productive rearrangements. The immuneACCESS repertoire file appears here via TCRdb, limited to in-frame rearrangements. These files lack a portion of the clones; in checked studies, under half of the deficit traces to unresolved V genes, and the cause of the others is not known. V and J calls and clone size are as listed in that table; D and trimming were resolved from the DNA. The sample contains roughly 330,000 clones, about 87% of them found a single time. Approximately 5.3% of the sample belongs to the ten largest clones.

The research as a whole found: The quantity of clinical and demographic metadata differed by source and by participant and was supplied without curation.

The rearranged chain carries TRBV27 and TRBJ1-6, with an unclear D gene assignment. This sequence originates from a woman aged 25 to 39 who had recovered from COVID-19. The sequenced material came from PBMCs or T cells enriched from blood (not recorded which). The DNA is as follows: TGTGCCAGCAGTTCGATGACTGAGTTGGTGACCCTCCACTTT. The translation is CASSSMTELVTLHF.